These 18 T cell receptor beta chains originate from one sample sequenced in a study of response to subunit inactivated influenza vaccine. Via MiXCR, TCRdb re-called the RT-PCR reads, giving one row per CDR3 protein. This table has roughly 650,000 distinct CDR3 sequences, around 15% appearing once. Sequenced here: PBMCs from blood, sampled 14 days before vaccination. Source of these receptors: a man aged 50 or older who received an inactivated influenza vaccine.

This clonotype appeared many times. The genes are TRBV9 and TRBJ2-1; 8 bases align to TRBD2. From germline, CDR1 is SGDLS and CDR2 YYNGEE. The CDR3 contains 16 residues. V gave up 0 bases and J gave up 9 bases; unmatched junction bases: 11. The CDR3 DNA reads as TGTGCCAGCAGCGTAGCTACCGGGACTAGTTGGGGTGAGCAGTTCTTC. Protein: CASSVATGTSWGEQFF.

The chain has TRBV6-1 and TRBJ2-2; 9 bases map to TRBD2. Trimming took 6 bases from V and 5 from J; bases not matched to a gene: 7. CDR1 is MNHNS and CDR2 is SASEGT in the germline V gene. This CDR3 has 15 amino acids. DNA for the CDR3: TGTGCCAGCAGATCGAGGACTAGCGAGACCGGGGAGCTGTTTTTT. It codes for CASRSRTSETGELFF.

This clonotype was found a few times. The V call is TRBV6-5, the J call TRBJ1-2; a possible D gene is TRBD1 (5 bases). V lost 0 bases, J lost 6 bases, and 11 bases lay in between. This CDR3 has 14 residues. In germline, CDR1 is MNHEY, CDR2 SVGAGI. In nucleotides, the CDR3 is TGTGCCAGCAGTTACTCGACGGGACGCGATGGCTACACCTTC. Protein sequence: CASSYSTGRDGYTF.

CDR3: CASSGSGDARNEQFF. As DNA, the CDR3 is TGTGCCAGCTCGGGGAGCGGGGACGCAAGAAATGAGCAGTTCTTC. The chain combines TRBV18 with TRBJ2-1, with 7 bases that match TRBD2. V lost 6 bases and J lost 7; bases outside the gene matches: 12. The CDR3 is 15 amino acids. Per germline, CDR1 KGHSH and CDR2 LQKENI.

The CDR3 loop reads CASSFSANAYEQYF. CDR3 DNA sequence: TGCGCCAGCAGCTTCTCAGCGAACGCCTACGAGCAGTACTTC. The genes are TRBV5-1 and TRBJ2-7; D is unresolved. Germline CDR1 SGHRS, CDR2 YFSETQ. The CDR3 is 14 amino acids. Trimming pared 2 bases from V and 2 bases from J, leaving 11 bases between.

The chain joins TRBV20-1 to TRBJ2-7, with 15 bases lining up with TRBD2. Losses at the gene ends were 3 bases for V and 4 bases for J; bases not matched to a gene: 13. Germline V gene sequence: CDR1 DFQATT, CDR2 SNEGSKA (reference sequence). The CDR3 loop spans 18 amino acids. The CDR3 coding sequence is TGCAGTGCTAGCGACCCCGGGACTAGCGGGGGGAACTTATACGAGCAGTACTTC. Protein product: CSASDPGTSGGNLYEQYF.

A few counts support this clonotype. The chain recombines TRBV7-9 with TRBJ1-6, with no clear D. Germline V gene lookup returns CDR1 SEHNR and CDR2 FQNEAQ (reference sequence). The CDR3 extends over 15 amino acids. Trimming left V 1 base short and J 6 bases short, with 10 bases between. Here the CDR3 DNA reads TGTGCCAGCAGCTTAGGTCTTTCCCCTAATTCACCCCTCCACTTT. Translation gives CASSLGLSPNSPLHF. The full variable domain, with the rest looked up from reference TRBV7-9 and TRBJ1-6, is DTGVSQNPRHKITKRGQNVTFRCDPISEHNRLYWYRQTLGQGPEFLTYFQNEAQLEKSRLLSDRFSAERPKGSFSTLEIQRTEQGDSAMYLCASSLGLSPNSPLHFGNGTRLTVT.

The chain joins TRBV11-2 to TRBJ2-1; 9 nucleotides match TRBD2. The CDR3 length is 16 residues. V lost 3 bases and J lost 2; bases outside the gene matches: 5. Germline V CDR1 and CDR2: SGHAT, FQNNGV. The CDR3 nucleotides read TGTGCCAGCAGCTTCTTCGGCGGGGGGGCCTACAATGAGCAGTTCTTC. This translates into CASSFFGGGAYNEQFF.

The gene calls are TRBV28 and TRBJ2-3; D possibly matches TRBD1 or TRBD2 (6 bases each). The germline V gene encodes CDR1 MDHEN and CDR2 SYDVKM. V was trimmed by 7 bases and J by 4 bases, leaving 15 bases between them. The CDR3 runs 14 residues. CDR3 nucleotides: TGTGCCAGCACAGTGGGTGGGGGGCCAGATACGCAGTATTTT. It specifies CASTVGGGPDTQYF. The full variable domain, with the rest looked up from reference TRBV28 and TRBJ2-3, is DVKVTQSSRYLVKRTGEKVFLECVQDMDHENMFWYRQDPGLGLRLIYFSYDVKMKEKGDIPEGYSVSREKKERFSLILESASTNQTSMYLCASTVGGGPDTQYFGPGTRLTVL.

The gene calls are TRBV11-2 and TRBJ2-7; the D gene is possibly TRBD1 (5 bases). Looked up from germline, CDR1 is SGHAT and CDR2 is FQNNGV. The CDR3 totals 13 residues. The germline V and J ends were trimmed by 5 bases and 3 bases, with 11 bases remaining between them. The CDR3 reads CASSVGHFYEQYF. In nucleotides, the CDR3 is TGTGCCAGCAGCGTAGGACACTTCTACGAGCAGTACTTC.

The CDR3 DNA follows: TGTGCCAGCAGCGGAGGGAAAGGCTACACCTTC. Its protein is CASSGGKGYTF. V usage is TRBV11-1 and J usage is TRBJ1-2; D ambiguous. Germline V lookup: CDR1 SGHAT, CDR2 FQDESV (reference sequence). The CDR3 has 11 residues. V shed 5 bases and J shed 8 bases, with 9 bases lying between them. The whole variable domain, filled in from reference TRBV11-1 and TRBJ1-2, reads EAEVAQSPRYKITEKSQAVAFWCDPISGHATLYWYRQILGQGPELLVQFQDESVVDDSQLPKDRFSAERLKGVDSTLKIQPAELGDSAMYLCASSGGKGYTFGSGTRLTVV.

This chain joins TRBV7-6 and TRBJ2-3, with 9 bases that match TRBD2. CDR3 length: 16 amino acids. The ends lost 0 bases at V and 8 bases at J; junction bases unmatched: 9. Germline V gene lookup returns CDR1 SGHVS and CDR2 FNYEAQ. The DNA for the CDR3 is TGTGCCAGCAGCTTAGCCTGGAAGCGGGGGGCTGGTACGCAGTATTTT. It is translated as CASSLAWKRGAGTQYF.

The chain couples TRBV19 to TRBJ2-1; 11 bases line up with TRBD2. The V and J ends lost 10 bases and 7 bases, in that order; junction bases with no gene match: 12. Per germline, CDR1 LNHDA and CDR2 SQIVND (reference sequence). CDR3 length: 15 amino acids. CDR3 region: CATLNRASGGNEQFF. CDR3 coding DNA: TGTGCCACCCTAAACAGGGCTAGCGGGGGGAATGAGCAGTTCTTC. Full variable domain (missing parts from reference TRBV19 and TRBJ2-1): DGGITQSPKYLFRKEGQNVTLSCEQNLNHDAMYWYRQDPGQGLRLIYYSQIVNDFQKGDIAEGYSVSREKKESFPLTVTSAQKNPTAFYLCATLNRASGGNEQFFGPGTRLTVL.

This chain joins TRBV7-9 and TRBJ1-2; D unresolved. This CDR3 has 14 residues. From germline, CDR1 is SEHNR and CDR2 FQNEAQ (reference sequence). V lost 6 bases and J lost 8, with 19 bases in between. The chain's CDR3 is CASSLGPTQGGYTF. DNA for the CDR3: TGTGCCAGCAGTCTCGGACCGACCCAAGGGGGCTACACCTTC.

This clonotype was seen ten or more times. The chain links TRBV12-3 or TRBV12-4 to TRBJ2-4; D is undetermined. Trimming removed 8 bases from V and 0 bases from J, with 17 bases in between. This CDR3 has 16 amino acids. The chain's CDR3 is CASLPNEALAKNIQYF. The CDR3 bases are TGTGCCAGCCTCCCCAATGAGGCTCTAGCCAAAAACATTCAGTACTTC.

This clonotype was counted between two and nine times. This chain connects TRBV12-3 or TRBV12-4 to TRBJ2-7, with 9 bases that match TRBD1. The CDR3 length is 14 residues. V lost 7 bases, J lost 2 bases, and 6 bases stayed unmatched. Here the CDR3 DNA reads TGTGCCAGCACCAAGACAGGGGGTCCCTACGAGCAGTACTTC. It codes for CASTKTGGPYEQYF.

In its sample, this clonotype was seen a few times. The rearrangement uses TRBV20-1 and TRBJ2-5, with D possibly called TRBD1 or TRBD2 (5 bases each). V dropped 3 bases and J dropped 1 base, with 12 bases sitting between them. Germline lookup yields CDR1 DFQATT and CDR2 SNEGSKA (reference sequence). The CDR3 is 14 amino acids. The CDR3 sequence is CSASPGTVQETQYF. CDR3 nucleotide sequence: TGCAGTGCTAGTCCAGGGACGGTCCAAGAGACCCAGTACTTC.

This clonotype occurred a few times. This chain joins TRBV18 and TRBJ2-6; possible D gene TRBD1, 7 bases. The CDR3 is 17 amino acids. CDR1 and CDR2 (germline): KGHSH, LQKENI. V lost 2 bases and J 0 bases, leaving 11 bases between the germline ends. CDR3 nucleotide sequence: TGTGCCAGCTCACCAGGCCAGGGGGGCTCTGGGGCCAACGTCCTGACTTTC. It is translated as CASSPGQGGSGANVLTF.